A selection of T cell receptor beta chains follows, all from one sample in a study of T-cell memory formation after mild COVID-19. Via MiXCR, TCRdb re-called the 5' RACE reads, giving one row per CDR3 protein. Of 250,000 to 350,000 distinct CDR3 sequences listed, less than 20% are singletons. What was sequenced was PBMCs or a T cell subset sorted from them (not recorded which). The receptor source for this set is a man aged 18 to 30 who had mild COVID-19 (a few samples of this study predate the infection). Cell type and time point are not known. CDR3s include the opening cysteine and the closing phenylalanine or tryptophan. D genes are given only for firm matches. Clone size is given for some rows only: seen once, a few or many times, or a class if the clone is expanded.

j_gene: TRBJ2-2
abundance: few
d_gene: -
v_gene: TRBV7-6
CDR3nt: TGTGCCAGCGGGCTAGGGCACACCGGGGAGCTGTTTTTT
CDR3aa: CASGLGHTGELFF

j_gene: TRBJ1-1
abundance: -
d_gene: TRBD1
v_gene: TRBV7-2
CDR3nt: TGTGCCAGCAGGACAGGGATTGGCACTGAAGCTTTCTTT
CDR3aa: CASRTGIGTEAFF

j_gene: TRBJ1-2
abundance: few
d_gene: -
v_gene: TRBV27
CDR3nt: TGTGCCAGCAGTTTATCAATGACGGATGGCTACACCTTC
CDR3aa: CASSLSMTDGYTF

j_gene: TRBJ2-5
abundance: many
d_gene: TRBD1
v_gene: TRBV30
CDR3nt: TGTGCCTGGAGTGTACAGGGGGCTGAGACCCAGTACTTC
CDR3aa: CAWSVQGAETQYF

j_gene: TRBJ2-3
abundance: -
d_gene: -
v_gene: TRBV20-1
CDR3nt: TGCAGTCCAGCCAAAGGGTCACCGGCCCCGCGAGGAACAGATACGCAGTATTTT
CDR3aa: CSPAKGSPAPRGTDTQYF

j_gene: TRBJ2-5
abundance: many
d_gene: -
v_gene: TRBV7-2
CDR3nt: TGTGCCAGCAGCTTAGCCTCGTTCAGGGGAGAGACCCAGTACTTC
CDR3aa: CASSLASFRGETQYF

j_gene: TRBJ1-2
abundance: -
d_gene: -
v_gene: TRBV5-1
CDR3nt: TGCGCCAGCAGCTTGGATGGGGGACGGATTAACTATGGCTACACCTTC
CDR3aa: CASSLDGGRINYGYTF

j_gene: TRBJ2-1
abundance: few
d_gene: -
v_gene: TRBV7-6
CDR3nt: TGTGCCAGCAGCCCACAGTACAATGAGCAGTTCTTC
CDR3aa: CASSPQYNEQFF

j_gene: TRBJ2-1
abundance: few
d_gene: -
v_gene: TRBV20-1
CDR3nt: TGCAGTGCCCGAGGCTATTCAGGCTCCTACAATGAGCAGTTCTTC
CDR3aa: CSARGYSGSYNEQFF

j_gene: TRBJ1-5
abundance: -
d_gene: -
v_gene: TRBV7-6
CDR3nt: TGTGCCAGCGCTACTGGACAAAGCAATCAGCCCCAGCATTTT
CDR3aa: CASATGQSNQPQHF

j_gene: TRBJ1-5
abundance: -
d_gene: -
v_gene: TRBV12-3/TRBV12-4
CDR3nt: TGTGCCAGCAGTCCGATTGACAGAGATCAGCCCCAGCATTTT
CDR3aa: CASSPIDRDQPQHF

j_gene: TRBJ2-5
abundance: -
d_gene: -
v_gene: TRBV5-6
CDR3nt: TGTGCCAGCAGCCTCACCGGGGTGGAGACCCAGTACTTC
CDR3aa: CASSLTGVETQYF

j_gene: TRBJ1-1
abundance: -
d_gene: -
v_gene: TRBV30
CDR3nt: TGTGCCTGGAGCAGCGACGCCACTGAAGCTTTCTTT
CDR3aa: CAWSSDATEAFF

j_gene: TRBJ2-3
abundance: -
d_gene: -
v_gene: TRBV9
CDR3nt: TGTGCCAGCAGCGTCCAATTTGGAGATACGCAGTATTTT
CDR3aa: CASSVQFGDTQYF

j_gene: TRBJ2-5
abundance: few
d_gene: -
v_gene: TRBV7-6
CDR3nt: TGTGCCAGCAGCTCTCCGGTAACTAGAGGAGAGACCCAGTACTTC
CDR3aa: CASSSPVTRGETQYF

j_gene: TRBJ2-2
abundance: few
d_gene: -
v_gene: TRBV6-5
CDR3nt: TGTGCCAGCAGACCCACAGGCTACACCGGGGAGCTGTTTTTT
CDR3aa: CASRPTGYTGELFF

j_gene: TRBJ2-7
abundance: many
d_gene: -
v_gene: TRBV5-1
CDR3nt: TGCGCCAGCAGCGGGGGGGACAGGACCTTGTCCTACGAGCAGTACTTC
CDR3aa: CASSGGDRTLSYEQYF

j_gene: TRBJ2-5
abundance: few
d_gene: -
v_gene: TRBV30
CDR3nt: TGTGCCTGGAGTGTACCCGGACAGCTACAAGAGACCCAGTACTTC
CDR3aa: CAWSVPGQLQETQYF

j_gene: TRBJ2-4
abundance: -
d_gene: TRBD1
v_gene: TRBV4-3
CDR3nt: TGCGCCAGCAGCCAAGACAGGGGGTTGAACATTCAGTACTTC
CDR3aa: CASSQDRGLNIQYF

j_gene: TRBJ1-1
abundance: -
d_gene: -
v_gene: TRBV18
CDR3nt: TGTGCCAGCTCACCCAGGGTTGATGAAGCTTTCTTT
CDR3aa: CASSPRVDEAFF

j_gene: TRBJ2-3
abundance: few
d_gene: TRBD2
v_gene: TRBV7-9
CDR3nt: TGTGCCAGCAGCTCCGCTTTAGCGGGAGGGGGCGATACGCAGTATTTT
CDR3aa: CASSSALAGGGDTQYF

j_gene: TRBJ1-1
abundance: many
d_gene: -
v_gene: TRBV5-1
CDR3nt: TGCGCCAGCAGCAACCAGATAAACACTGAAGCTTTCTTT
CDR3aa: CASSNQINTEAFF

j_gene: TRBJ2-3
abundance: few
d_gene: -
v_gene: TRBV5-1
CDR3nt: TGCGCCAGCTCCCTAGGGGCGGCCGCAGATACGCAGTATTTT
CDR3aa: CASSLGAAADTQYF

j_gene: TRBJ1-6
abundance: -
d_gene: -
v_gene: TRBV7-9
CDR3nt: TGTGCCAGCAGCTCCCAGGGGAGTCGTTCACCCCTCCACTTT
CDR3aa: CASSSQGSRSPLHF

j_gene: TRBJ2-1
abundance: few
d_gene: -
v_gene: TRBV4-1
CDR3nt: TGCGCCAGCAGCCAAAGGGGGAGCCTCAAAATGGAGCAGTTCTTC
CDR3aa: CASSQRGSLKMEQFF

j_gene: TRBJ2-6
abundance: few
d_gene: -
v_gene: TRBV9
CDR3nt: TGTGCCAGCAGCATAAGGGGTTCCGGGGCCAACGTCCTGACTTTC
CDR3aa: CASSIRGSGANVLTF

j_gene: TRBJ1-4
abundance: -
d_gene: -
v_gene: TRBV20-1
CDR3nt: TGCAGTGCTAGAGGTGCCAGTGCAACTAATGAAAAACTGTTTTTT
CDR3aa: CSARGASATNEKLFF